Presented here are 16 T cell receptor beta chains from one specimen sequenced in a study of blood T cells in healthy people across ages. The use of a sample-barcoded 5' primer and a J-beta primer mix characterized a second PCR of about 7 to 12 cycles. A single record per CDR3 protein comes from TCRdb applying MiXCR to the 5' RACE reads. This repertoire shows 600,000 to 1,000,000 distinct CDR3 sequences, roughly 25% found once; its top ten account for under 4.5%. These data are also associated with another study on T cells of mothers and their children.

Source material: blood. These receptors were collected from a boy between 10 and 17 years old in good health.

The chain employs TRBV20-1 and TRBJ2-1; D is possibly TRBD2 (6 bases). The CDR3 length is 17 residues. The germline CDR1 and CDR2 sequences are DFQATT and SNEGSKA (reference sequence). Trimming took off 2 bases at V and 0 bases at J, with 17 bases between the two ends. CDR3 coding DNA: TGCAGTGCTAGATCTTGGGGACTTGAGGCCTCCTACAATGAGCAGTTCTTC. This translates into CSARSWGLEASYNEQFF.

This clonotype has a handful of counts. The CDR3 nucleotides are TGTGCCAGCACCCTGGTGGGGGGAGGGAGGTCTGAAGCTTTCTTT. Encoded protein: CASTLVGGGRSEAFF. The rearrangement uses TRBV12-3 or TRBV12-4 and TRBJ1-1; tentatively, D is TRBD1 (5 bases). The CDR3 length is 15 residues. V lost 7 bases to trimming and J lost 6 bases, with 21 bases between them.

This chain uses TRBV2 with TRBJ1-4; D perhaps matches TRBD1 (5 bases). Germline loops: CDR1 SNHLY, CDR2 FYNNEI. CDR3 size: 14 residues. Between the trimmed V and J ends, which lost 11 bases and 4 bases, there was a span of 17 bases. CDR3 coding DNA: TGTGCCGTACTCCGGGACGGCCTTAATGAAAAACTGTTTTTT. Translation: CAVLRDGLNEKLFF.

There are a few counts of this clonotype. The chain links TRBV2 to TRBJ1-3, with 7 bases aligning to TRBD1. The germline gives CDR1 SNHLY, CDR2 FYNNEI. J gave up 0 bases and V 9 bases, and 8 bases lay outside the gene matches. This CDR3 spans 15 amino acids. CDR3 coding DNA: TGTGCCAGTAGGGACAGTGGGTCCTCTGGAAACACCATATATTTT. As protein: CASRDSGSSGNTIYF.

The chain links TRBV28 to TRBJ2-5, with D perhaps TRBD1 (5 bases). The J call may be mistaken, given a closer DNA end match to TRBJ2-7. Germline CDR1 and CDR2: MDHEN and SYDVKM. This CDR3 spans 15 amino acids. The CDR3 here is CASSLGARCPYEQYF. DNA for the CDR3: TGTGCCAGCAGTTTAGGGGCCAGGTGCCCCTACGAGCAGTACTTC.

J is TRBJ2-5 and V is TRBV7-9, with no clear D. The CDR3 is 14 amino acids. V lost 2 bases and J 0 bases, leaving 7 bases between the germline ends. Per germline, CDR1 SEHNR and CDR2 FQNEAQ (reference sequence). CDR3 coding DNA: TGTGCCAGCAGCTTACATCCCCACCAAGAGACCCAGTACTTC. Its translation is CASSLHPHQETQYF.

This clonotype has a count of ten or more. This rearrangement joins TRBV4-1 to TRBJ1-2; D remains unclear. The germline CDR1 and CDR2 sequences are MGHRA and YSYEKL. V was cut by 0 bases and J by 4 bases, with 15 bases left in between. The CDR3 is 16 amino acids. CDR3 nucleotides: TGCGCCAGCAGCCAAGATTCCCTGGTCCTCGGCTATGGCTACACCTTC. Amino acid sequence: CASSQDSLVLGYGYTF.

This chain links TRBV9 with TRBJ1-2; TRBD1 matches at 10 bases. The CDR3 has 13 residues. Germline CDR1 is SGDLS and CDR2 is YYNGEE. Trimming took 3 bases from V and 8 from J; bases not matched to a gene: 4. CDR3 nucleotides: TGTGCCAGCAGCGGGGACAGGGGAGGCGGCTACACCTTC. Translation: CASSGDRGGGYTF.

This clonotype was seen more than once but under ten times. V and J are TRBV7-2 and TRBJ2-4; TRBD2 is a possible D gene (6 bases). The CDR3 sequence is 15 residues long. Germline V CDR1 and CDR2: SGHTA, FQGNSA. The V end lost 3 bases, the J end lost 0 bases, and 9 bases lay between the germline ends. The CDR3 spells CASSFGGIAKNIQYF. DNA for the CDR3: TGTGCCAGCAGCTTTGGCGGGATAGCCAAAAACATTCAGTACTTC.

V is TRBV7-3 and J is TRBJ2-3; possibly TRBD2 for D (6 bases). Trimming pared 0 bases from V and 1 base from J, leaving 8 bases between. CDR1 SGHTA and CDR2 FQGTGA come from the germline V gene. This CDR3 has 15 amino acids. CDR3 amino acids: CASSLTAGRTDTQYF. In DNA, the CDR3 is TGTGCCAGCAGCTTAACCGCGGGGCGCACAGATACGCAGTATTTT.

As to this clonotype: The junction does not match germline at one end; this may be a read error. The V call is TRBV7-9, the J call TRBJ1-4; D call uncertain. This CDR3 contains 16 residues. Germline V gene data show CDR1 as SEHNR and CDR2 as FQNEAQ (reference sequence). The CDR3 loop reads CASGLSTAATNEKLFF. Written as DNA, the CDR3 is TGTGCCAGCGGCTTATCCACGGCAGCAACTAATGAAAAACTGTTTTTT.

This clonotype was observed a few times. V gene TRBV11-2 combines with J gene TRBJ2-7; D is ambiguous. The CDR3 totals 15 residues. Germline loops: CDR1 SGHAT, CDR2 FQNNGV. V dropped 1 base and J dropped 4 bases, with 14 bases sitting between them. CDR3 amino acids: CASSLVAESAYEQYF. The DNA for the CDR3 is TGTGCCAGCAGCTTAGTGGCGGAGTCAGCATACGAGCAGTACTTC. The full variable domain, with the rest looked up from reference TRBV11-2 and TRBJ2-7, is EAGVAQSPRYKIIEKRQSVAFWCNPISGHATLYWYQQILGQGPKLLIQFQNNGVVDDSQLPKDRFSAERLKGVDSTLKIQPAKLEDSAVYLCASSLVAESAYEQYFGPGTRLTVT.

This clonotype has a handful of counts. The rearrangement uses TRBV20-1 and TRBJ1-6, with TRBD1 identical over 7 bases. Germline V gives CDR1 DFQATT, CDR2 SNEGSKA (reference sequence). The ends lost 2 bases at V and 7 bases at J; junction bases unmatched: 8. The CDR3 sequence is 15 residues long. Here the CDR3 reads CSARTTGTENSPLHF. CDR3 DNA sequence: TGCAGTGCTAGAACCACCGGGACAGAAAATTCACCCCTCCACTTT.

This clonotype was seen once. V is TRBV12-3 or TRBV12-4 and J is TRBJ1-3; D is undetermined. The CDR3 is 15 amino acids. V lost 3 bases to trimming and J lost 1 base, with 10 bases between them. CDR3 DNA: TGTGCCAGCAGTTTCGCAGGATCGTCTGGAAACACCATATATTTT. This codes for CASSFAGSSGNTIYF.

This clonotype was observed once. A read error is likely, as this CDR3 ends without the conserved phenylalanine or tryptophan. The chain uses TRBV12-3 or TRBV12-4 and TRBJ2-3; TRBD2 might be the D (6 bases). Trimming left V 6 bases short and J 4 bases short, with 11 bases between. The CDR3 covers 13 residues. This chain's CDR3 is CASRKVAADTQYS. CDR3 DNA: TGTGCCAGCAGGAAAGTAGCGGCAGATACGCAGTATTCT.

This clonotype was seen a handful of times. The V gene is TRBV7-2, the J gene TRBJ2-3; D may match TRBD1 or TRBD2 (5 bases each). Germline lookup yields CDR1 SGHTA and CDR2 FQGNSA. Trimming cost V 1 base and J 2 bases, with 22 bases left between them. CDR3 size: 19 residues. The CDR3 reads CASSLVVEKLGAHTDTQYF. The CDR3 DNA is TGTGCCAGCAGCTTAGTAGTGGAAAAGCTCGGGGCCCACACAGATACGCAGTATTTT. Together with reference TRBV7-2 and TRBJ2-3, the CDR3 gives the full variable domain: GAGVSQSPSNKVTEKGKDVELRCDPISGHTALYWYRQSLGQGLEFLIYFQGNSAPDKSGLPSDRFSAERTGGSVSTLTIQRTQQEDSAVYLCASSLVVEKLGAHTDTQYFGPGTRLTVL.